A single sample is the source of the 12 T cell receptor beta chains below, sequenced in a study of blood T cell repertoires in COVID-19. Repertoires were generated with immunoSEQ multiplex PCR, while TCRdb's copy carries only in-frame clones and drops some. The sample lists fewer than 130,000 clones; approximately 92% were seen once. Material: peripheral blood. These receptors were taken from a woman older than 75 with acute or convalescent COVID-19.

The chain couples TRBV10-3 to TRBJ2-1, with TRBD2 identical over 10 bases. Germline CDR1 reads ENHRY; CDR2 reads SYGVKD. This CDR3 region has 19 residues. Unmatched junction bases numbered 16, after V lost 8 bases and J lost 0 bases. CDR3 nucleotide sequence: TGTGCCATCTCCGGAGTGGCTAGCGGGGGCCGGAGCTCCTACAATGAGCAGTTCTTC. This gives the protein CAISGVASGGRSSYNEQFF.

V is TRBV3-1 (or the pseudogene TRBV3-2) and J is TRBJ2-7; TRBD1 aligns across 10 bases. The J segment lost 1 base and the V segment lost 4 bases, leaving 7 bases of the junction unmatched. This CDR3 has 16 amino acids. Per germline, CDR1 LGHDT and CDR2 YNNKEL (reference sequence). The CDR3 protein is CASSPRTGGSSYEQYF. CDR3 bases: TGTGCCAGCAGCCCCCGGACAGGGGGATCTTCCTACGAGCAGTACTTC.

The V call is TRBV5-1, the J call TRBJ2-5; D ambiguous. CDR1 is SGHRS and CDR2 is YFSETQ in the germline V gene. CDR3 size: 13 residues. V was pared by 2 bases and J by 5 bases, with 10 bases between. The CDR3 reads CASSLIGLETQYF. The CDR3 DNA follows: TGCGCCAGCAGCTTAATTGGCCTGGAGACCCAGTACTTC.

Of note for this clone: One junction end disagrees with the germline gene, perhaps due to a read error. The chain joins TRBV18 to TRBJ2-7; unclear D gene. The length of the CDR3 is 14 residues. Germline V lookup: CDR1 KGHSH, CDR2 LQKENI. The CDR3 protein is CASSPLWRPYEQYF. DNA for the CDR3: TGTGCCAGCTCCCCACTATGGCGGCCCTACGAGCAGTACTTC. The full variable domain, rest sourced from reference TRBV18 and TRBJ2-7, is NAGVMQNPRHLVRRRGQEARLRCSPMKGHSHVYWYRQLPEEGLKFMVYLQKENIIDESGMPKERFSAEFPKEGPSILRIQQVVRGDSAAYFCASSPLWRPYEQYFGPGTRLTVT.

This chain links TRBV27 with TRBJ2-5; TRBD1 aligns across 8 bases. Unmatched junction bases numbered 3, after V lost 2 bases and J lost 7 bases. CDR3 length equals 13 residues. Germline-derived CDR1 and CDR2 are MNHEY and SMNVEV (reference sequence). The chain's CDR3 is CASSLGQGATQYF. DNA for the CDR3: TGTGCCAGCAGTTTAGGACAGGGTGCGACCCAGTACTTC.

This chain uses TRBV6-2 or TRBV6-3 with TRBJ2-7; 7 bases line up with TRBD1. CDR3 length: 17 amino acids. Germline-derived CDR1 and CDR2 are MNHEY and SVGEGT. V shed 6 bases and J 3 bases; nucleotides not matched to a gene: 17. CDR3 bases: TGTGCCAGCAGCCAGGTTAATCCCGGGACAGCAAGCTACGAGCAGTACTTC. Protein sequence: CASSQVNPGTASYEQYF.

CDR3 DNA: TGTGCCAGCAGTGAATCGGAGACTAATCAGCCCCAGCATTTT. It specifies CASSESETNQPQHF. V and J are TRBV2 and TRBJ1-5; D gene ambiguous. V shed 2 bases and J shed 4 bases, with 9 bases lying between them. CDR1 is SNHLY and CDR2 is FYNNEI in the germline V gene. The CDR3 length is 14 residues.

The chain has TRBV5-1 and TRBJ2-1; D unclear. The length of the CDR3 is 14 residues. V shed 2 bases and J shed 6 bases, with 12 bases lying between them. Germline CDR1 SGHRS, CDR2 YFSETQ. The CDR3 sequence: CASSFPSVGNEQFF. The DNA for the CDR3 is TGCGCCAGCAGCTTTCCCAGCGTGGGCAATGAGCAGTTCTTC.

This chain joins TRBV7-2 and TRBJ1-3; a possible D gene is TRBD1 (5 bases). This CDR3 is 17 amino acids long. Germline CDR1 is SGHTA and CDR2 is FQGNSA. Trimming shortened V by 3 bases and J by 2 bases, and 17 bases separated the two germline ends. CDR3 amino acids: CASSFGGTVKTGNTIYF. CDR3 in DNA: TGTGCCAGCAGCTTTGGAGGGACTGTAAAAACTGGAAACACCATATATTTT.

This clone was seen once. The CDR3 reads CASRKGVNTEAFF. In DNA, the CDR3 is TGTGCCAGCAGAAAGGGGGTAAACACTGAAGCTTTCTTT. This chain uses TRBV6-5 with TRBJ1-1; tentatively, D is TRBD1 (6 bases). The germline V gene encodes CDR1 MNHEY and CDR2 SVGAGI. CDR3 length: 13 amino acids. Trimming shortened V by 6 bases and J by 2 bases, and 10 bases separated the two germline ends.

The chain is built from TRBV5-4 and TRBJ2-5; D gene ambiguous. Trimming pared 3 bases from V and 2 bases from J, leaving 11 bases between. Germline loops: CDR1 SGHNT, CDR2 YYREEE (reference sequence). This CDR3 has 14 residues. CDR3 protein: CASSSPGPQETQYF. Written as DNA, the CDR3 is TGTGCCAGCAGCTCCCCAGGCCCGCAAGAGACCCAGTACTTC.

This sequence joins TRBV5-4 and TRBJ1-1; a weak D match, TRBD1 (5 bases). The germline CDR1 and CDR2 sequences are SGHNT and YYREEE (reference sequence). Trimming pared 4 bases from V and 5 bases from J, leaving 18 bases between. The CDR3 totals 15 residues. CDR3 bases: TGTGCCAGCAGCATGGGGGACTTGGGGGGAACTGAAGCTTTCTTT. This encodes CASSMGDLGGTEAFF.